This T cell receptor (beta chain) derives from a study of CD4+ T cells in melanoma. Only in-frame clones appear in the TCRdb table, and some are missing; sequencing was by immunoSEQ multiplex PCR. The sample shows roughly 110,000 clones, 92% of them seen only once. The CDR3 spans 15 residues. The V gene lost 2 bases and the J gene lost 5 bases, with 12 bases spanning the gap. CDR1 and CDR2 from the germline V gene are SGHTA and FQGNSA. The chain has TRBV7-2 and TRBJ2-2; D is ambiguous. The sequenced sample consisted of peripheral blood. The origin of this receptor is a human donor with melanoma. The CDR3 reads CASSLILTGTGELFF. In DNA, the CDR3 is TGTGCCAGCAGCTTAATCCTAACTGGAACCGGGGAGCTGTTTTTT.